The next 30 T cell receptor beta chains were all read from a single sample in a study of blood T cell repertoires in COVID-19. TCRdb's copy holds only in-frame clones and misses some; the assay was immunoSEQ multiplex PCR. The repertoire has about 240,000 clones, around 87% of them found once; the top ten carry more than 6.5%. Sequencing was performed on peripheral blood. The receptors shown here come from a woman in her 70s with active or convalescent COVID-19.

The V and J genes are TRBV24-1 and TRBJ1-1, with 10 bases matching TRBD1. In germline, CDR1 is KGHDR, CDR2 SFDVKD. The CDR3 loop spans 15 amino acids. V shed 3 bases and J 5 bases; nucleotides not matched to a gene: 5. The CDR3 loop is CATSDPGQGRTEAFF. CDR3 in DNA: TGTGCCACCAGTGATCCGGGACAGGGGAGGACTGAAGCTTTCTTT.

The rearrangement links TRBV14 to TRBJ2-7; D perhaps matches TRBD2 (6 bases). Trimming took off 0 bases at V and 5 bases at J, with 14 bases between the two ends. CDR1 is SGHDN and CDR2 is FVKESK in the germline V gene. The CDR3 totals 15 residues. CDR3 DNA: TGTGCCAGCAGCCAAGATATTGGGACGGGGGACGAGCAGTACTTC. It translates to CASSQDIGTGDEQYF.

The CDR3 sequence is CASRLNGGTEAFF. CDR3 DNA: TGTGCCAGCAGGTTAAATGGAGGCACTGAAGCTTTCTTT. The V call is TRBV3-1 (or the pseudogene TRBV3-2), the J call TRBJ1-1; D unresolved. Germline V gives CDR1 LGHDT, CDR2 YNNKEL (reference sequence). With 6 bases removed from V and 4 bases from J, the gap between germline ends came to 12 bases. The CDR3 totals 13 residues.

The genes are TRBV7-2 and TRBJ2-3; no clear D gene. The germline gives CDR1 SGHTA, CDR2 FQGNSA. V lost 4 bases and J 2 bases, leaving 13 bases between the germline ends. The CDR3 length is 15 residues. CDR3 in DNA: TGTGCCAGCAGCTCCTTGGGCGCTTACACAGATACGCAGTATTTT. This gives the protein CASSSLGAYTDTQYF.

J is TRBJ1-2 and V is TRBV12-1. TRBV12-1 is labeled a pseudogene. This CDR3 region has 16 residues. The CDR3 DNA follows: TGTGCCAGCAGCCCCGTCCGGGACCGGAGCGGGAATGGCTACACCTTC. It is translated as CASSPVRDRSGNGYTF.

This clone occurred once. The same CDR3 arises from other DNA sequences in this sample as well. The chain uses TRBV11-3 and TRBJ1-3; TRBD1 matches 9 bases. V lost 5 bases to trimming and J lost 2 bases; unmatched junction nucleotides: 4. This CDR3 is 15 amino acids long. Germline loops: CDR1 SGHNT, CDR2 YENEEA. CDR3 region: CASSPGQGPGNTIYF. The CDR3 DNA sequence: TGTGCCAGCAGCCCTGGACAGGGGCCTGGAAACACCATATATTTT.

J is TRBJ2-7 and V is TRBV24-1, with D uncertain. CDR3 length: 15 residues. V lost 0 bases and J lost 1, with 9 bases in between. In germline, CDR1 is KGHDR, CDR2 SFDVKD. DNA of the CDR3: TGTGCCACCAGTGATTTGTGGCAGTTTTCCTACGAGCAGTACTTC. The encoded protein is CATSDLWQFSYEQYF.

The chain couples TRBV27 to TRBJ1-1, with 10 bases fitting TRBD1. CDR1 and CDR2 from the germline V gene are MNHEY and SMNVEV (reference sequence). With 5 bases clipped from V and 3 bases from J, the junction kept 0 bases outside the gene matches. The CDR3 runs to 13 residues. The CDR3 DNA sequence: TGTGCCAGCAGTGGACAGGGGGACACTGAAGCTTTCTTT. The encoded protein is CASSGQGDTEAFF.

The CDR3 region is CASSEDSSSHADTQYF. For the CDR3, the DNA is TGTGCCAGCAGTGAAGACAGCTCCTCGCACGCAGATACGCAGTATTTT. V is TRBV6-4 and J is TRBJ2-3; the D gene is possibly TRBD1 (5 bases). The CDR3 loop spans 16 amino acids. Looked up from germline, CDR1 is MRHNA and CDR2 is SNTAGT. With 3 bases removed from V and 4 bases from J, the gap between germline ends came to 17 bases.

As for this clone: Other DNA sequences in this sample translate to the same CDR3. The CDR3 reads CASSYGSSGNTIYF. The CDR3 DNA sequence: TGTGCCAGCAGTTACGGGAGCTCTGGAAACACCATATATTTT. The V and J genes are TRBV6-6 and TRBJ1-3; no clear D gene. Deletions cut 2 bases from V and 0 bases from J, with 5 bases between. CDR1 is MNHNY and CDR2 is SVGAGI in the germline V gene (reference sequence). This CDR3 region has 14 residues.

The chain is built from TRBV19 and TRBJ1-1; D is unclear. The germline gives CDR1 LNHDA, CDR2 SQIVND (reference sequence). There are 17 residues in the CDR3. V shed 7 bases and J shed 3 bases, with 24 bases lying between them. CDR3 in amino acids: CASNSPTPISGYTEAFF. The DNA for the CDR3 is TGTGCCAGTAATTCTCCAACACCTATATCGGGGTACACTGAAGCTTTCTTT.

The V and J genes are TRBV6-4 and TRBJ2-7; a possible D gene is TRBD1 (6 bases). CDR1 is MRHNA and CDR2 is SNTAGT in the germline V gene. The CDR3 runs to 16 residues. For the CDR3, the DNA is TGTGTAGAGTGGGGACACCATAATACCATTTCCTACGAGCAGTACTTC. Translated: CVEWGHHNTISYEQYF.

V and J are TRBV5-1 and TRBJ2-5; a weak D match, TRBD1 (6 bases). V shed 0 bases and J shed 5 bases, with 14 bases lying between them. Germline V gives CDR1 SGHRS, CDR2 YFSETQ. This CDR3 is built from 15 residues. For the CDR3, the DNA is TGCGCCAGCAGCTTGGAAGCTAGTCAGGGGGAGACCCAGTACTTC. Its protein product is CASSLEASQGETQYF.

This clone has a handful of counts. V usage is TRBV12-5 and J usage is TRBJ1-1; D is unclear. The CDR3 extends over 13 amino acids. CDR1 is LGHNT and CDR2 is FRNRAP in the germline V gene. V lost 1 base and J 1 base, leaving 4 bases between the germline ends. CDR3 amino acids: CASGLGRNTEAFF. The CDR3 bases are TGTGCTAGTGGTTTGGGCAGGAACACTGAAGCTTTCTTT.

This sequence joins TRBV19 and TRBJ2-2; D might be TRBD2 (6 bases). The CDR3 extends over 17 amino acids. In germline, CDR1 is LNHDA, CDR2 SQIVND (reference sequence). V was trimmed by 3 bases and J by 5 bases, leaving 19 bases between them. The CDR3 nucleotides are TGTGCCAGTAGTATCCGGCATGGGGCAGGGAGGACCGGGGAGCTGTTTTTT. Amino acids: CASSIRHGAGRTGELFF.

V is TRBV19 and J is TRBJ1-1; D is possibly TRBD1 (5 bases). The CDR3 consists of 13 residues. The germline CDR1 and CDR2 sequences are LNHDA and SQIVND (reference sequence). V lost 5 bases, J lost 5 bases, and 12 bases lay in between. The CDR3 reads CASSQNRQTEAFF. CDR3 nucleotide sequence: TGTGCCAGTAGTCAGAACCGACAGACTGAAGCTTTCTTT. Together with reference TRBV19 and TRBJ1-1, the CDR3 gives the full variable domain: DGGITQSPKYLFRKEGQNVTLSCEQNLNHDAMYWYRQDPGQGLRLIYYSQIVNDFQKGDIAEGYSVSREKKESFPLTVTSAQKNPTAFYLCASSQNRQTEAFFGQGTRLTVV.

The chain is built from TRBV11-2 and TRBJ1-1; D gene ambiguous. Germline CDR1 reads SGHAT; CDR2 reads FQNNGV. With 1 base removed from V and 1 base from J, the gap between germline ends came to 4 bases. CDR3 length equals 13 residues. CDR3 sequence reads: CASSLAENTEAFF. CDR3 coding DNA: TGTGCCAGCAGCTTAGCAGAGAACACTGAAGCTTTCTTT.

This clone came up a few times. This chain joins TRBV6-5 and TRBJ1-5, with D perhaps TRBD1 (5 bases). CDR1 is MNHEY and CDR2 is SVGAGI in the germline V gene. The CDR3 totals 13 residues. Trimming took off 7 bases at V and 4 bases at J, with 11 bases between the two ends. The CDR3 DNA follows: TGTGCCAGCAATATACAGGCTAATCAGCCCCAGCATTTT. Its protein product is CASNIQANQPQHF.

This clone was counted only a few times. This chain uses TRBV19 with TRBJ1-2, with D perhaps TRBD1 (6 bases). The length of the CDR3 is 13 residues. Germline-derived CDR1 and CDR2 are LNHDA and SQIVND (reference sequence). Trimming took off 8 bases at V and 3 bases at J, with 13 bases between the two ends. The CDR3 sequence: CASGNREHYGYTF. The CDR3 DNA follows: TGTGCCAGTGGGAACAGGGAGCACTATGGCTACACCTTC.

This chain links TRBV5-6 with TRBJ1-1; D is possibly TRBD1 (5 bases). Germline CDR1 reads SGHDT; CDR2 reads YYEEEE. The CDR3 extends over 13 amino acids. V was trimmed by 4 bases and J by 8 bases, leaving 15 bases between them. CDR3 nucleotides: TGTGCCAGCAGCCTGGGGACCGGAGGGGAAGCTTTCTTT. It specifies CASSLGTGGEAFF.

This clone occurred a few times. J is TRBJ1-1 and V is TRBV9; a weak D match, TRBD1 (6 bases). There are 14 residues in the CDR3. V was cut by 4 bases and J by 1 base, with 11 bases left in between. CDR1 is SGDLS, CDR2 YYNGEE, per germline. The CDR3 protein is CASSFTGKNTEAFF. The DNA of the CDR3 is TGTGCCAGCAGCTTTACAGGGAAGAACACTGAAGCTTTCTTT.

This chain links TRBV6-5 with TRBJ1-1; D call uncertain. Germline V CDR1 and CDR2: MNHEY, SVGAGI. Trimming shortened V by 2 bases and J by 4 bases, and 8 bases separated the two germline ends. The CDR3 is 13 amino acids. The chain's CDR3 is CASSYVGSTEAFF. CDR3 in DNA: TGTGCCAGCAGTTACGTAGGGAGCACTGAAGCTTTCTTT.

The V gene is TRBV7-2, the J gene TRBJ1-2, with D possibly being TRBD1 (5 bases). Germline V gene sequence: CDR1 SGHTA, CDR2 FQGNSA. Trimming took off 6 bases at V and 6 bases at J, with 14 bases between the two ends. CDR3 length: 13 amino acids. CDR3 residues: CASRGARNHGYTF. The CDR3 DNA is TGTGCCAGCAGAGGGGCCAGGAATCATGGCTACACCTTC.

The CDR3 coding sequence is TGCGCCAGCAGCTTGGGACCCGGGGGCTATGGCTACACCTTC. It is translated as CASSLGPGGYGYTF. This rearrangement joins TRBV5-1 to TRBJ1-2; the D gene is possibly TRBD1 (5 bases). This CDR3 is built from 14 residues. The germline V and J ends were trimmed by 0 bases and 4 bases, with 10 bases remaining between them. CDR1 is SGHRS and CDR2 is YFSETQ in the germline V gene.

V is TRBV12-3 or TRBV12-4 and J is TRBJ2-1; D not resolved. The CDR3 is made up of 13 amino acids. The V and J ends lost 6 bases and 9 bases respectively, with 15 bases between them. In nucleotides, the CDR3 is TGTGCCAGCAGCCTCCTAAATAACGGTGAGCAGTTCTTC. Amino acids: CASSLLNNGEQFF.

The rearrangement links TRBV6-5 to TRBJ2-7; maybe TRBD1 (6 bases). V was cut by 6 bases and J by 6 bases, with 15 bases left in between. Germline V CDR1 and CDR2: MNHEY, SVGAGI. CDR3 length: 13 amino acids. CDR3 residues: CASRVTARGEQYF. CDR3 nucleotide sequence: TGTGCCAGCAGGGTAACGGCCAGGGGCGAGCAGTACTTC.

The genes are TRBV6-1 and TRBJ2-1; the match to TRBD2 covers 8 bases. With V trimmed by 6 bases and J by 10 bases, 2 bases remained unmatched. This CDR3 contains 11 residues. CDR1 and CDR2 (germline): MNHNS, SASEGT. The CDR3 bases are TGTGCCAGCAGCCGGGGGGGCGAGCAGTTCTTC. Translation: CASSRGGEQFF.

V usage is TRBV12-3 or TRBV12-4 and J usage is TRBJ1-1; D gene ambiguous. The CDR3 contains 13 residues. The V end was cut by 2 bases, the J end by 1 base, with 5 bases between. The CDR3, as DNA: TGTGCCAGCAGTTTACGAGCGAACACTGAAGCTTTCTTT. Protein product: CASSLRANTEAFF.

The chain joins TRBV19 to TRBJ1-4; possibly TRBD1 for D (5 bases). The CDR3 contains 14 residues. Germline V gene data show CDR1 as LNHDA and CDR2 as SQIVND (reference sequence). V shed 6 bases and J shed 7 bases, with 15 bases lying between them. DNA for the CDR3: TGTGCCAGTAGCAGGGAGGCGCAAAGTGAAAAACTGTTTTTT. The encoded protein is CASSREAQSEKLFF.

The chain joins TRBV29-1 to TRBJ2-3; 9 bases align to TRBD1. Germline V gives CDR1 SQVTM, CDR2 ANQGSEA. The junction had 6 bases not matched to a gene; V was cut back by 8 bases and J by 6 bases. The CDR3 loop spans 12 amino acids. CDR3 nucleotide sequence: TGCAGCACCGGGACAGGGTCGGATACGCAGTATTTT. It is translated as CSTGTGSDTQYF.